This T cell receptor beta chain was obtained from a study of PD-L1 blockade in urothelial cancer. Study details: Atezolizumab (1,200 mg intravenously every 3 weeks) began in about 2014 for patients. Males with urothelial cancer arising in the bladder constituted about nine tenths of the roughly 30 patients.

The investigators introduced synthetic TCR analog templates into each PCR as spikes. The data were produced by immunoSEQ multiplex PCR, yet TCRdb's version contains in-frame clones alone and is incomplete. This table holds approximately 65,000 clones, less than 90% found once. This clone was observed a single time. Germline V lookup: CDR1 MNHEY, CDR2 SVGAGI. CDR3 length: 15 residues. Trimming shortened V by 0 bases and J by 6 bases, and 15 bases separated the two germline ends. Each patient presented with locally advanced or metastatic urothelial carcinoma. The sequences come from PBMCs, collected around atezolizumab (anti-PD-L1) treatment. The clonotype was recovered from a man aged 60 to 69 with urothelial cancer. The chain couples TRBV6-5 to TRBJ2-7; no firm D call. CDR3 nucleotide sequence: TGTGCCAGCAGTTACTCTAGATTAGACGGCGGCGAGCAGTACTTC. It specifies CASSYSRLDGGEQYF.